The clone carrying this T cell receptor (beta chain) was detected only once. As yet, its antigen is unknown. The data originate from a study of vaccination effects on CD4 cells after COVID-19. General observations from the study: Clones induced by infection and by vaccine showed marked clonal contraction late after vaccination. The study had few convalescent patients and no early post-infection timepoints.

With approximately 10 days of culture completed, CD4+ T cells were isolated. Participants got two doses of BNT162b2 or mRNA-1273 vaccine. A half-medium replacement with IL-2 medium was carried out on days 3 and 7. TCRdb's table, derived via immunoSEQ multiplex PCR, lists solely in-frame clones and lacks some. Of under 55,000 clones in the sample, approximately 70% were seen once. This specimen consisted of CD4+ T cells from PBMCs cultured without peptide, obtained after COVID-19 vaccination. The receptor comes from a human donor who received a COVID-19 vaccine.

In nucleotides, the CDR3 is TGTGCCACCCAGACTAGCGGGGGGTACTACGAGCAGTACTTC. The encoded protein is CATQTSGGYYEQYF. V is TRBV19 and J is TRBJ2-7; 13 nucleotides match TRBD2. V dropped 10 bases and J dropped 3; count of bases not matched to a gene: 6. Germline CDR1 LNHDA, CDR2 SQIVND (reference sequence). The CDR3 is 14 residues long.